This TCR beta chain appears in the sequencing data of a study of blood T cell repertoires in COVID-19. Sequencing used immunoSEQ multiplex PCR; TCRdb keeps in-frame clones, though not all of them. The sample yields roughly 75,000 clones, almost 85% seen once. The sequence was obtained from a man over 45 with acute or convalescent COVID-19. Source material: peripheral blood.

CDR3 DNA: TGTGCCAGCAGCTTAGATCGGGTGGAGCAGTACTTC. Protein: CASSLDRVEQYF. The chain joins TRBV11-2 to TRBJ2-7; D remains unclear. Germline CDR1 and CDR2: SGHAT and FQNNGV. The CDR3 totals 12 residues. Between the trimmed V and J ends, which lost 0 bases and 7 bases, there was a span of 7 bases.